The subject of this entry is one TCR beta chain. This clone was seen only a few times. What antigen it recognizes has not been identified. Base qualities are missing; no much larger clone stands one base away. This sample was taken from a study of ipilimumab plus nivolumab after autologous stem cell transplantation (TCRdb year 2021). About the full investigation: The median number of doses that trial patients received was a few for ipilimumab and 7 to 9 for nivolumab. The intent-to-treat population of the trial consisted of roughly 38 patients. Patients undergoing autologous transplant for high-risk diffuse large B cell lymphoma, mature T cell lymphoma, or multiple myeloma were enrolled in the trial. High-risk transplant-naive patients and patients relapsing within 3 years of a first autologous transplant were included in the myeloma cohort. Broader findings and caveats from the paper: Combined checkpoint inhibition appeared tolerable as post-transplant consolidation, according to the authors' conclusion. The authors stated that profiles of the T cell receptor repertoire, regulatory T cell phenotype and gut microbiota provided a biologic rationale for studying this approach further.

V lost 0 bases and J lost 4 bases; the stretch between them is 7 bases long. Per the germline V gene, SGHDT is the CDR1 and YYEEEE is the CDR2. The CDR3 goes from the cysteine to the phenylalanine over 13 residues. Left in the record is the CDR3 DNA by itself, 39 bases read in frame from the first base. Checkpoint therapy began 14 to 28 days after autologous transplant, with ipilimumab given at 1 mg/kg intravenously on day 1 of selected weeks. Patients received nivolumab at 3 mg/kg intravenously on day 1 of weeks 1, 4, 7, 10, and every two weeks through week 26. This was a Phase Ib clinical trial that tested ipilimumab plus nivolumab, given as combined checkpoint inhibition, for consolidation following autologous stem cell transplantation. Library preparation used the immunoSEQ multiplex PCR assay. TCRdb provides this immuneACCESS table in a form limited to in-frame rearrangements. Some clones are lacking; in checked studies, under half of them reflect an unresolved V gene, and why the rest are absent is not known. The sample data list about 43,000 clones, and about 88% of these were observed just once. The biggest ten clones account for nearly 0.9% of the sample.

Sequenced here: PBMCs, sampled in a trial of ipilimumab plus nivolumab as post-transplant consolidation. The V gene is TRBV5-6 and the J gene is TRBJ1-1; the D gene is not confidently resolved. This receptor was identified in a male donor with multiple myeloma. The CDR3 protein sequence reads: CASSLVYITEAFF. The nucleotides read TGTGCCAGCAGCTTGGTATATATCACTGAAGCTTTCTTT. Reference TRBV5-6 and TRBJ1-1 genes cover what lies past the CDR3, so the full variable domain is DAGVTQSPTHLIKTRGQQVTLRCSPKSGHDTVSWYQQALGQGPQFIFQYYEEEERQRGNFPDRFSGHQFPNYSSELNVNALLLGDSALYLCASSLVYITEAFFGQGTRLTVV.